This T cell receptor (beta chain) was recorded in a study of tumor and adjacent non-tumor tissue in lung cancer. Study details: Patients comprised over 9 adenocarcinoma, a couple of squamous cell carcinoma and 1 small cell lung cancer. The study's findings and limits: In normal lung, the top 100 clones were significantly more dominant than in tumor.

The template was RNA from unsorted bulk tissue. Donors were chemotherapy-naive, newly diagnosed lung cancer surgical patients in China, August–late 2014. The CDR3 length equals 15 residues, ends included. Germline V gene sequence: CDR1 ENHRY, CDR2 SYGVKD. This clonotype was counted a single time. Its antigen remains unknown. This likely comes from a read error, as the CDR3 has no conserved phenylalanine or tryptophan at its end. The limits of the CDR3 on the DNA are not certain, so only TCRdb's listed CDR3 is given. TCRbeta libraries were built with three rounds of nested PCR, modified from ARM-PCR. TCRdb re-called the multiplex PCR reads through MiXCR, storing one row per CDR3 protein. Among 120,000 or so distinct CDR3 sequences listed, about 66% were seen once.

The sample was lung tumor tissue. The TCR comes from a man aged 30 to 39 with non-small cell lung cancer. The J gene is TRBJ1-6, the V gene TRBV10-3; the listed D gene, TRBD1, was not tested against the DNA. The CDR3 sequence: CAITPDISYNSPFHS.